This entry lists 23 T cell receptor beta chains sequenced from one sample in a study of T cell repertoires in cytomegalovirus infection. Via MiXCR, TCRdb re-called the reads, giving one row per CDR3 protein. This sample has 310,000 or so distinct CDR3 sequences, with roughly a tenth found just once. The specimen was PBMCs. These receptors came from a human donor in good health (CMV status not recorded). Some clones in this sample may be carry-over from other donors' samples.

This clonotype was seen many times. The CDR3, as DNA: TGCAGTGCTAGATCTGGGGCCCTTCTTTCCTACGAGCAGTACTTC. This codes for CSARSGALLSYEQYF. The chain combines TRBV20-1 with TRBJ2-7; tentative D call: TRBD1 (5 bases). V was shortened by 2 bases and J by 1 base, with 15 bases between the two germline ends. The germline V gene has CDR1 DFQATT and CDR2 SNEGSKA (reference sequence). CDR3 length: 15 amino acids.

This clonotype has a count of ten or more. The chain joins TRBV19 to TRBJ1-2; no clear D gene. Trimming left V 3 bases short and J 5 bases short, with 10 bases between. Germline lookup yields CDR1 LNHDA and CDR2 SQIVND (reference sequence). The CDR3 length is 13 residues. CDR3 amino acids: CASSMAGRYGYTF. In DNA, the CDR3 is TGTGCCAGTAGTATGGCGGGGAGGTATGGCTACACCTTC.

This clonotype occurred a few times. The rearrangement joins TRBV29-1 to TRBJ2-5, with D unresolved. The CDR3 consists of 13 residues. Trimming pared 3 bases from V and 0 bases from J, leaving 8 bases between. The V gene's germline CDR1 is SQVTM and CDR2 ANQGSEA. The CDR3 DNA reads TGCAGCGTTGATAACCCTAACCAAGAGACCCAGTACTTC. Translation: CSVDNPNQETQYF.

This clonotype was seen a handful of times. The V call is TRBV5-1, the J call TRBJ1-2; D perhaps matches TRBD1 (5 bases). CDR3 size: 14 residues. V dropped 7 bases and J dropped 4 bases, with 17 bases sitting between them. CDR1 is SGHRS and CDR2 is YFSETQ in the germline V gene. The CDR3 DNA is TGCGCCAGCCGGCGGGACTCTCGCCTCTATGGCTACACCTTC. This encodes CASRRDSRLYGYTF.

This clonotype occurred many times. The rearrangement links TRBV12-3 or TRBV12-4 to TRBJ2-1; the D gene is possibly TRBD2 (6 bases). V dropped 1 base and J dropped 2 bases, with 6 bases sitting between them. The CDR3 loop spans 14 amino acids. The CDR3 is CASSLGGTYNEQFF. The DNA for the CDR3 is TGTGCCAGCAGTTTAGGCGGGACCTACAATGAGCAGTTCTTC.

About this clonotype itself: This may be a read error, as it is one base from a much larger clone. The chain carries TRBV6-5 and TRBJ2-5; 8 bases fit TRBD2. This CDR3 has 17 amino acids. CDR1 and CDR2 from the germline V gene are MNHEY and SVGAGI. CDR3 loop: CASSYSPGGGIQETRYF. CDR3 DNA sequence: TGTGCCAGCAGTTACTCCCCTGGCGGGGGGATCCAAGAGACCCGGTACTTC.

The genes are TRBV7-9 and TRBJ1-2; D remains ambiguous. V lost 7 bases to trimming and J lost 4 bases, with 13 bases between them. This CDR3 is 13 amino acids long. CDR1 and CDR2 (germline): SEHNR, FQNEAQ (reference sequence). CDR3: CASTPAGSYGYTF. CDR3 nucleotides: TGTGCCAGCACCCCCGCGGGCTCCTATGGCTACACCTTC.

The rearrangement joins TRBV28 to TRBJ1-2; no clear D. This CDR3 has 13 residues. CDR1 is MDHEN, CDR2 SYDVKM, per germline. In DNA form, the CDR3 reads TGTGCTAGCGGTCACCTCACTAACTATGGCTACACCTTC. Translation: CASGHLTNYGYTF.

This clonotype was found many times. The V and J genes are TRBV7-2 and TRBJ1-2; D is undetermined. Trimming took 1 base from V and 6 from J, leaving 9 bases between them. Germline-derived CDR1 and CDR2 are SGHTA and FQGNSA. The CDR3 is made up of 13 amino acids. The CDR3 protein is CASSLERNHGYTF. The CDR3, as DNA: TGTGCCAGCAGCTTAGAAAGGAACCATGGCTACACCTTC.

Many counts were recorded for this clonotype. The V gene is TRBV7-3, the J gene TRBJ2-1, with 9 bases fitting TRBD2. The junction had 10 bases not matched to a gene; V was cut back by 1 base and J by 6 bases. Germline CDR1 is SGHTA and CDR2 is FQGTGA. CDR3 size: 17 residues. The CDR3 DNA reads TGTGCCAGCAGCTTAAGATCTAGCGGGGCCTTCTTCAATGAGCAGTTCTTC. This encodes CASSLRSSGAFFNEQFF.

Many counts were recorded for this clonotype. The rearrangement links TRBV7-9 to TRBJ1-1, with D tentatively TRBD1 (5 bases). CDR1 and CDR2 from the germline V gene are SEHNR and FQNEAQ (reference sequence). The V gene lost 5 bases and the J gene lost 4 bases, with 20 bases spanning the gap. The CDR3 is made up of 16 amino acids. The CDR3 region is CASSSQGGTWGTEAFF. CDR3 nucleotide sequence: TGTGCCAGCAGCAGCCAGGGAGGCACTTGGGGCACTGAAGCTTTCTTT.

This clonotype has more than one count but fewer than ten. The rearrangement links TRBV7-8 to TRBJ2-7; D may be TRBD2 (5 bases). This CDR3 has 13 amino acids. Trimming cost V 2 bases and J 4 bases, with 9 bases left between them. Germline V gives CDR1 SGHVS, CDR2 FQNEAQ. This chain's CDR3 is CASSLQRNYEQYF. In DNA form, the CDR3 reads TGTGCCAGCAGCTTACAGCGGAATTACGAGCAGTACTTC.

This clonotype was seen ten or more times. This chain joins TRBV7-8 and TRBJ2-7; the D is unclear. This CDR3 has 16 amino acids. Germline V gene lookup returns CDR1 SGHVS and CDR2 FQNEAQ. Trimming removed 0 bases at V and 0 bases at J, with 12 bases between. CDR3 nucleotide sequence: TGTGCCAGCAGCTTAGCGCCGGCTACGATCTCCTACGAGCAGTACGTC. It translates to CASSLAPATISYEQYV.

This clonotype was recorded at least ten times. This CDR3 is CASSSRGTSADTQYF. The CDR3 region has the DNA TGTGCCAGCAGTAGCCGGGGGACCTCGGCAGATACGCAGTATTTT. The V call is TRBV6-2 or TRBV6-3, the J call TRBJ2-3; TRBD2 might be the D (6 bases). Deletions cut 5 bases from V and 4 bases from J, with 16 bases between. The CDR3 contains 15 residues. The germline CDR1 and CDR2 sequences are MNHEY and SVGEGT.

This clonotype appeared many times. The chain combines TRBV7-8 with TRBJ2-5; D possibly matches TRBD1 or TRBD2 (5 bases each). In germline, CDR1 is SGHVS, CDR2 FQNEAQ. Between the trimmed V and J ends, which lost 5 bases and 4 bases, there was a span of 11 bases. The CDR3 consists of 13 residues. In nucleotides, the CDR3 is TGTGCCAGCAGCAGGTGGGACGGAGAGACCCAGTACTTC. Amino acids: CASSRWDGETQYF.

The V gene is TRBV19, the J gene TRBJ1-5; no clear D. Germline-derived CDR1 and CDR2 are LNHDA and SQIVND (reference sequence). The CDR3 is 12 amino acids. V was clipped by 9 bases and J by 9 bases, with 15 bases between them. CDR3 DNA: TGTGCCAGCAGTCGCTATCCTGTGCCCCAGCATTTT. It encodes CASSRYPVPQHF. The full variable domain, completed using reference TRBV19 and TRBJ1-5, is DGGITQSPKYLFRKEGQNVTLSCEQNLNHDAMYWYRQDPGQGLRLIYYSQIVNDFQKGDIAEGYSVSREKKESFPLTVTSAQKNPTAFYLCASSRYPVPQHFGDGTRLSIL.

This clonotype was counted at least ten times. The chain carries TRBV6-2 or TRBV6-3 and TRBJ2-5; 10 bases are shared with TRBD1. Germline CDR1 MNHEY, CDR2 SVGEGT. The CDR3 contains 15 residues. Trimming removed 5 bases from V and 2 bases from J; junction bases left unmatched: 5. The CDR3 sequence: CASSPGTGVQETQYF. The CDR3 DNA is TGTGCCAGCAGTCCCGGGACAGGGGTGCAAGAGACCCAGTACTTC.

This clonotype was detected only a few times. The chain couples TRBV12-3 or TRBV12-4 to TRBJ1-5; a possible D gene is TRBD1 (5 bases). The CDR3 spans 13 residues. The V end lost 2 bases, the J end lost 7 bases, and 9 bases lay between the germline ends. This CDR3 reads CASSLRGGQPQHF. The DNA of the CDR3 is TGTGCCAGCAGTTTAAGGGGCGGCCAGCCCCAGCATTTT.

V and J are TRBV5-1 and TRBJ1-5; D call uncertain. The CDR3 runs to 14 residues. The V gene's germline CDR1 is SGHRS and CDR2 YFSETQ. V was pared by 4 bases and J by 6 bases, with 14 bases between. CDR3 bases: TGCGCCAGCAGCGAGGGCCGGGCGGGTCAGCCCCAGCATTTT. It is translated as CASSEGRAGQPQHF.

This clonotype was seen at least ten times. The chain combines TRBV25-1 with TRBJ2-3, with 9 bases aligning to TRBD1. In germline, CDR1 is MGHDK, CDR2 SYGVNS. The CDR3 is made up of 16 amino acids. V was pared by 0 bases and J by 1 base, with 2 bases of the junction left unmatched. For the CDR3, the DNA is TGTGCCAGCAGTGAATATTGGACAGGGGGCACAGATACGCAGTATTTT. Translating it yields CASSEYWTGGTDTQYF.

This clonotype was counted between two and nine times. The chain uses TRBV29-1 and TRBJ2-3, with 10 bases aligning to TRBD2. J lost 4 bases, V lost 4 bases, and 5 bases had no gene match. Germline CDR1 is SQVTM and CDR2 is ANQGSEA. The CDR3 loop spans 14 amino acids. The CDR3 DNA follows: TGCAGCGTTGCCGGGACTAGCGACGCAGATACGCAGTATTTT. Amino acids: CSVAGTSDADTQYF.

This chain uses TRBV6-6 with TRBJ1-2; 8 nucleotides align to TRBD1. Unmatched junction bases numbered 3, after V lost 2 bases and J lost 7 bases. The CDR3 totals 13 residues. Looked up from germline, CDR1 is MNHNY and CDR2 is SVGAGI (reference sequence). CDR3: CASSYGQGAGYTF. The CDR3 bases are TGTGCCAGCAGTTACGGGCAGGGGGCTGGCTACACCTTC.

The chain links TRBV28 to TRBJ1-1; tentatively, D is TRBD1 (6 bases). Trimming removed 6 bases from V and 0 bases from J, with 17 bases in between. Looked up from germline, CDR1 is MDHEN and CDR2 is SYDVKM. The CDR3 contains 16 residues. The CDR3 is CASRKPHRALNTEAFF. The CDR3 DNA reads TGTGCCAGCAGGAAGCCCCACAGGGCCCTGAACACTGAAGCTTTCTTT.